The source of this T cell receptor beta chain is a study of human T cells and chemical hapten exposure. Findings and caveats of the study: A positive correlation with patch test score was found for PT1 expanded TCR counts. With DPC sensitization, TCRs exceeding 1 in 1000 frequency showed no change.

TCRdb processed the RACE reads anew with MiXCR; each CDR3 protein has one entry. The sample has nearly 80,000 distinct CDR3 sequences; 9% to 12% are singletons. Concerning this clonotype: No antigen is known for it.

The germline gives CDR1 MNHNS, CDR2 SASEGT. The ends lost 5 bases at V and 4 bases at J; junction bases unmatched: 6. The CDR3 has 15 amino acids. This sample's time point: patch test 1, 2 weeks after DPC sensitization. The treatment: therapeutic diphenylcyclopropenone sensitization with weekly scalp DPC. The V gene is TRBV6-1, the J gene TRBJ2-3, with 10 bases fitting TRBD2. Here the sequenced sample was whole blood, taken in connection with sensitization to the hapten diphenylcyclopropenone (DPC). The receptor was isolated from a woman aged 50 to 60 with alopecia areata. Some clones in this sample may be carry-over from other donors' samples. The CDR3 nucleotides are TGTGCCAGCAGTCAATCGACTAGCGGGTCAGATACGCAGTATTTT. Residues: CASSQSTSGSDTQYF.